This record looks at one TCR beta chain sequence and its context. The sample comes from a study of shared clonotypes between healthy human individuals. The investigators split CD4+ cells into a CD45RA+ naive subset and a CD45RA-negative memory subset. TCRdb's copy holds only in-frame clones and misses some; the assay was immunoSEQ multiplex PCR. The profile shows about 700,000 clones, under 80% of them singletons. This CDR3 is 15 amino acids long. Deletions cut 3 bases from V and 5 bases from J, with 13 bases between. The germline CDR1 and CDR2 sequences are WSHSY and SAAADI. V gene TRBV10-2 combines with J gene TRBJ2-2; the D is unclear. Input material: memory CD4+ T cells sorted from blood. Subset defined: CD45RA-negative fraction. The TCR was taken from a woman between 25 and 40 years old in good health. CDR3 coding DNA: TGCGCCAGCAGTGAAGGTCGGGCTGGGACCGGGGAGCTGTTTTTT. As protein: CASSEGRAGTGELFF.